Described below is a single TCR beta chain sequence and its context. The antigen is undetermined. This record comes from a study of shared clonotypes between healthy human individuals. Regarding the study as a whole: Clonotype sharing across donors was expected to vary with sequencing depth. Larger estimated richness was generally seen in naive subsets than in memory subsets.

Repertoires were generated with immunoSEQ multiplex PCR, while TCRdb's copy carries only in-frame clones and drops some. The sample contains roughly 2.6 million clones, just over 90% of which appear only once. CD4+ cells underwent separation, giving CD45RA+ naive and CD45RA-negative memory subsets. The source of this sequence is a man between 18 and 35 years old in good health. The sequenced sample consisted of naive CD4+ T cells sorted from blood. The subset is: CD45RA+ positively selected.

The CDR3 loop reads CASSPGTGHSYNSPLHF. For the CDR3, the DNA is TGCGCCAGCAGCCCGGGGACAGGGCACTCCTATAATTCACCCCTCCACTTT. This sequence joins TRBV4-1 and TRBJ1-6; TRBD1 matches at 9 bases. There are 17 residues in the CDR3. The V segment lost 4 bases and the J segment 0 bases; nucleotides outside the gene matches: 4. CDR1 is MGHRA, CDR2 YSYEKL, per germline.